The following is a T cell receptor (beta chain) sequence with its context. Its antigen is undetermined. This record comes from a study of cytomegalovirus exposure and HLA in healthy donors. In the study overall: Researchers found that 81% of 350 to 500 genotyped donors fell within the Caucasian-associated ancestry cluster. Findings of the study overall: An analysis done earlier found most TCR beta V segments productive about 87% or about 30% of the time. Under in vitro conditions, three CMV-associated chains were confirmed as specific for CMV antigens.

Primers: 60 Vbeta forward and 13 Jbeta reverse. Assay used: immunoSEQ multiplex PCR; TCRdb lists only in-frame clones, some missing. The table has 150,000 or so clones, approximately 70% seen once. Sequencing was done on a sample of PBMCs. This clonotype was sampled from a woman aged 18-29 years in good health and CMV-seronegative.

The CDR3 protein is CASSLDRGEKLFF. The CDR3 nucleotides read TGCGCCAGCAGCTTAGACAGGGGTGAAAAACTGTTTTTT. This chain links TRBV5-1 with TRBJ1-4; 8 bases fit TRBD1. This CDR3 is built from 13 residues. CDR1 SGHRS and CDR2 YFSETQ come from the germline V gene. V shed 2 bases, J shed 7 bases, and the junction held 1 base outside the gene matches.